The TCR beta chain under discussion was sequenced for a study of cytomegalovirus exposure and HLA in healthy donors. Notes on the study in general: Fewer N-insertions (relative to the roughly 720-donor mean) were reportedly seen in an Asian-associated ancestry cluster in a later analysis.

The PCR was carried out with 60 Vbeta primers and 13 Jbeta primers. Clones were read by immunoSEQ multiplex PCR, and TCRdb kept only the in-frame ones, dropping some. This sample yields about 160,000 clones, of which roughly 77% are seen a single time; about 1.9% belongs to the top ten. As for this clone: The antigen is unknown.

V was clipped by 0 bases and J by 3 bases; unmatched bases: 1. This CDR3 is 14 amino acids long. The germline V gene has CDR1 MGHRA and CDR2 YSYEKL. The sample consisted of PBMCs. The TCR was taken from a young woman in good health and CMV-seronegative. The chain couples TRBV4-1 to TRBJ1-1; TRBD1 aligns across 7 bases. As DNA, the CDR3 is TGCGCCAGCAGCCAAGATGGACAGGACACTGAAGCTTTCTTT. Translated: CASSQDGQDTEAFF.